These 13 T cell receptor beta chains originate from one sample sequenced in a study of T cells in Graves' hyperthyroidism and ophthalmopathy. RNA transcripts served as the template for amplifying TCR beta CDR3 regions. During a first-round RT-PCR of the TCR CDR3, the HTBI primer set was used. TCRdb itself ran the multiplex PCR reads through MiXCR, one entry per CDR3 protein. The sample consists of about 360,000 distinct CDR3 sequences, about 13% of them appearing once. The sequencing input was blood. All receptors derive from a woman aged 18-29 years with Graves' hyperthyroidism.

This clonotype was counted ten times or more. The chain has TRBV10-3 and TRBJ1-2; D is unclear. There are 15 residues in the CDR3. The V gene lost 0 bases and the J gene lost 5 bases, with 13 bases spanning the gap. Germline-derived CDR1 and CDR2 are ENHRY and SYGVKD. The CDR3 is CAISESNSMVYGYTF. The CDR3, as DNA: TGTGCCATCAGTGAGTCAAACAGTATGGTGTATGGCTACACCTTC.

In this sample, this clonotype turned up many times. J is TRBJ1-4 and V is TRBV28; weak D call: TRBD1 (5 bases). Trimming removed 10 bases from V and 0 bases from J, with 18 bases in between. The CDR3 runs 16 residues. CDR1 and CDR2 (germline): MDHEN, SYDVKM. The CDR3 DNA sequence: TGTGCCACTCAGCCCGTACAGGAAGCAACTAATGAAAAACTGTTTTTT. Its translation: CATQPVQEATNEKLFF. Supplemented by reference TRBV28 and TRBJ1-4, the full variable domain reads DVKVTQSSRYLVKRTGEKVFLECVQDMDHENMFWYRQDPGLGLRLIYFSYDVKMKEKGDIPEGYSVSREKKERFSLILESASTNQTSMYLCATQPVQEATNEKLFFGSGTQLSVL.

Many counts were recorded for this clonotype. J is TRBJ2-5 and V is TRBV7-2; possibly TRBD1 for D (6 bases). Germline V CDR1 and CDR2: SGHTA, FQGNSA. The CDR3 has 14 residues. The V and J ends lost 1 base and 2 bases respectively, with 8 bases between them. The chain's CDR3 is CASSLDREQETQYF. Written as DNA, the CDR3 is TGTGCCAGCAGCTTAGACAGGGAACAAGAGACCCAGTACTTC.

This clonotype was picked up many times. The chain uses TRBV2 and TRBJ2-1; D ambiguous. V gave up 3 bases and J gave up 1 base, with 13 bases separating them. Germline values: CDR1 SNHLY, CDR2 FYNNEI. The CDR3 covers 16 residues. This chain's CDR3 is CASSDWSYLSYNEQFF. The CDR3 DNA reads TGTGCCAGCAGTGATTGGTCGTACCTATCCTACAATGAGCAGTTCTTC.

Many counts were recorded for this clonotype. The chain carries TRBV24-1 and TRBJ1-2; 7 bases agree with TRBD1. The CDR3 spans 15 residues. Germline V lookup: CDR1 KGHDR, CDR2 SFDVKD. With 4 bases clipped from V and 3 bases from J, the junction kept 7 bases outside the gene matches. CDR3 sequence (DNA): TGTGCCACCAGTGAACGACAGGGACCGCACTATGGCTACACCTTC. As protein: CATSERQGPHYGYTF.

In this sample, this clonotype turned up many times. J is TRBJ1-2 and V is TRBV6-1; no definite D call. Germline V gives CDR1 MNHNS, CDR2 SASEGT. V lost 2 bases and J 6 bases, leaving 7 bases between the germline ends. The CDR3 covers 12 residues. CDR3 nucleotide sequence: TGTGCCAGCAGTGAATGGCCACATGGCTACACCTTC. It specifies CASSEWPHGYTF.

In its sample, this clonotype was seen once. This may come from a read error, since a much larger clone is one base off. The chain combines TRBV5-1 with TRBJ2-7, with 7 bases that match TRBD2. The V segment lost 0 bases and the J segment 6 bases; nucleotides outside the gene matches: 6. Germline V gives CDR1 SGHRS, CDR2 YFSETQ. The CDR3 totals 14 residues. The CDR3: CASSLAGTTCEQYF. The CDR3 DNA sequence: TGCGCCAGCAGCTTGGCCGGGACTACCTGCGAGCAGTACTTC.

This clonotype has a count of ten or more. The rearrangement uses TRBV7-2 and TRBJ1-2, with D unresolved. The V gene lost 3 bases and the J gene lost 3 bases, with 8 bases spanning the gap. Germline V lookup: CDR1 SGHTA, CDR2 FQGNSA. The CDR3 extends over 13 amino acids. The CDR3 DNA reads as TGTGCCAGCAGCTTCATCACCCACTATGGCTACACCTTC. Amino acids: CASSFITHYGYTF.

This clonotype was detected many times. V and J are TRBV3-1 and TRBJ2-7; 9 positions agree with TRBD1. CDR3 size: 16 residues. V lost 4 bases, J lost 3 bases, and 10 bases stayed unmatched. The germline V gene encodes CDR1 LGHDT and CDR2 YNNKEL (reference sequence). CDR3 DNA sequence: TGTGCCAGCAGCCCAGGGACAGGGACGAGTCACTACGAGCAGTACTTC. Residues: CASSPGTGTSHYEQYF.

The rearrangement links TRBV4-2 to TRBJ2-1; 8 nucleotides align to TRBD2. With V trimmed by 1 base and J by 2 bases, 1 base remained unmatched. The CDR3 runs 15 residues. The V gene's germline CDR1 is LGHNA and CDR2 YNFKEQ. The CDR3 reads CASSQAAGAYNEQFF. The CDR3 nucleotides read TGTGCCAGCAGCCAAGCAGCGGGGGCCTACAATGAGCAGTTCTTC.

Ten or more counts support this clonotype. The chain links TRBV7-2 to TRBJ2-1, with 9 positions matching TRBD2. Germline CDR1 reads SGHTA; CDR2 reads FQGNSA. The CDR3 runs 18 residues. With 4 bases clipped from V and 7 bases from J, the junction kept 17 bases outside the gene matches. The CDR3 DNA is TGTGCCAGCAGCTCCAGCATTGGCGGGCGGGGGGGCAGGAATGAGCAGTTCTTC. Translated: CASSSSIGGRGGRNEQFF. Filled out from reference TRBV7-2 and TRBJ2-1, the complete variable domain reads GAGVSQSPSNKVTEKGKDVELRCDPISGHTALYWYRQSLGQGLEFLIYFQGNSAPDKSGLPSDRFSAERTGGSVSTLTIQRTQQEDSAVYLCASSSSIGGRGGRNEQFFGPGTRLTVL.

V gene TRBV14 combines with J gene TRBJ2-6; 11 bases are shared with TRBD2. CDR1 and CDR2 from the germline V gene are SGHDN and FVKESK. This CDR3 contains 22 residues. V lost 0 bases, J lost 1 base, and 14 bases stayed unmatched. The CDR3 reads CASSQDAELAGALWSGANVLTF. CDR3 in DNA: TGTGCCAGCAGCCAAGATGCGGAACTAGCGGGAGCGCTTTGGTCTGGGGCCAACGTCCTGACTTTC.

The gene calls are TRBV4-1 and TRBJ1-5; no definite D call. Trimming removed 2 bases at V and 8 bases at J, with 10 bases between. The germline gives CDR1 MGHRA, CDR2 YSYEKL. This CDR3 has 13 residues. CDR3 in DNA: TGCGCCAGCAGCCAAATGGGCCCGGAGCCCCAGCATTTT. Its translation is CASSQMGPEPQHF.